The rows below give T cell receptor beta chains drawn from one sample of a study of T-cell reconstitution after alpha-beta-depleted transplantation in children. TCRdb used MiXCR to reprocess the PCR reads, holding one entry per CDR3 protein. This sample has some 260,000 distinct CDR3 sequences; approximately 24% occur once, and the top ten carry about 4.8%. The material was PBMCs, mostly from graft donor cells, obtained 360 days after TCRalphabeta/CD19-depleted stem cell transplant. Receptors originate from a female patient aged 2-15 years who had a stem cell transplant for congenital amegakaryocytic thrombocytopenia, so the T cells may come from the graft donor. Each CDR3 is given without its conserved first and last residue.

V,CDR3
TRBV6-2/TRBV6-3,ASRRTGDGQPQH
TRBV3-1,ASSQDMGGWWPQH
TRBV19,ASSWTSGSDNEQF
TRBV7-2,ASSSGTISYNEQF
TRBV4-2,ASSKPGQKSSGANVLT
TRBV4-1,ASSRGTSGSGEQY
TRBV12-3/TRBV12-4,ASTPLTSGGFEQF
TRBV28,ASSPKEGRGRGETQY
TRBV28,ASSYFSALGEDEKLF
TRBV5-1,ASSASSGGPYEQY
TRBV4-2,ASSQDFGLVNEQF
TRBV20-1,SATTGGFYGELF
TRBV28,ASSAPGLITGELF
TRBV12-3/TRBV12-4,ASTYNPGRSYGYT
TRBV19,ASSKQGRQTQY
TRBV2,ASSRSGQGDTEAF
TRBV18,ASSPPLTSTDTQY
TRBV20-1,SAGQGDGTQY
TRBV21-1,ASSRVRGRAGDTQY
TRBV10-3,AIRRESSYNEQF
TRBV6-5,ASSYSGGGADTQY
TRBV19,ASSPSTLNTEAF
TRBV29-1,SGRQSNTEAF
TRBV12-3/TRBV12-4,ASSLAGGYNEQF
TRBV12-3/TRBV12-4,ASSLQGRDTQY
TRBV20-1,SASIAGGSSYEQY
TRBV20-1,SARGDPDTQY
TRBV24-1,ATSNHRGSSEQF
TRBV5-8,ASSFRVPWLEGYT
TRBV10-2,ASRGWEYEQY
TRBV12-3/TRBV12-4,ASSLSRTANTGELF
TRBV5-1,ASSLGLAVKIQETQY
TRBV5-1,ASSLSGTSDYNEQF
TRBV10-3,AISERTSLRTDTQY
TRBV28,ASSQSGGFGKY
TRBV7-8,ASSLGRWNTGELF
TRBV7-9,ASSLTAEVQETQY
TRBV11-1,ASTMGGKISNRTDTQY
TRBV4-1,ASSQDSRTGADSPLH
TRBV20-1,SGTGRGYGYT
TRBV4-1,ASSQVPTRQGYNEQF
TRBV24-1,ATSADRGGAAF
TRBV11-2,ASRNNDWTENTEAF
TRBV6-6,ASSYQNTEAF
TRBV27,ASHGQNSYNEQF
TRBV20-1,SASGTSEATDTQY
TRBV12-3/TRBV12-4,ASSLVWRGWGGEAF
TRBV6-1,ASTYLRLAASYNEQF
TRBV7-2,ASSLEVRSNYGYT
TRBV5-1,ASGRTGEAGETQY
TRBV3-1,ASGSAGAYNEQF
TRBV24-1,ATSDDLGDTQY